This T cell receptor beta chain was profiled in a study of neurological immune-mediated disorders. As for time point: longitudinal time-point 3. This clonotype was detected many times. Its antigen is not known. From germline, CDR1 is SQVTM and CDR2 ANQGSEA. V lost 6 bases, J lost 0 bases, and 15 bases lay in between. CDR3 length: 14 residues. Template-switch 5'RACE cDNA synthesis added a 10-nucleotide unique molecular identifier. Using its own MiXCR run on the 5' RACE reads, TCRdb lists one record per CDR3 protein. The sample yields 84,000 or so distinct CDR3 sequences, 4.3% seen once. Study conclusions and caveats: The study phylogenetically grouped the repertoires of 18 of 34 multiple sclerosis patients into one related-CDR3 cluster, a possible signature.

The material sequenced was PBMCs. The source of this sequence is an older woman with multiple sclerosis. The chain couples TRBV29-1 to TRBJ2-7; D is perhaps TRBD1 (5 bases). The CDR3 region has the DNA TGCAGCGTCGCCGGACAAGCCCTCTCCTACGAGCAGTACTTC. As protein: CSVAGQALSYEQYF.